The 8 T cell receptor beta chains reported below all come from one sample, sequenced in a study of cytomegalovirus exposure and HLA in healthy donors. Primers included in the PCR were 60 Vbeta and 13 Jbeta primers. The table came from immunoSEQ multiplex PCR; TCRdb's copy has only in-frame clones and leaves some out. The sample consists of 150,000 to 200,000 clones, 65% to 85% of them appearing once. Source material: PBMCs. All receptors come from a female donor in good health and CMV-seronegative.

With respect to this clone: This sample includes further DNA sequences coding for the same CDR3. This sequence joins TRBV6-6 and TRBJ2-3; D gene ambiguous. CDR3 length equals 15 residues. In germline, CDR1 is MNHNY, CDR2 SVGAGI (reference sequence). V lost 0 bases and J 1 base, leaving 8 bases between the germline ends. CDR3 amino acids: CASSYSRSGTDTQYF. In nucleotides, the CDR3 is TGTGCCAGCAGTTACTCGAGGTCTGGCACAGATACGCAGTATTTT.

The chain combines TRBV6-6 with TRBJ2-3; 8 bases map to TRBD2. V lost 4 bases and J lost 5; bases outside the gene matches: 8. Germline V gene lookup returns CDR1 MNHNY and CDR2 SVGAGI (reference sequence). CDR3 length: 15 amino acids. CDR3 loop: CASSLGAGAGDTQYF. The CDR3 DNA follows: TGTGCCAGCAGTTTGGGAGCGGGGGCGGGAGATACGCAGTATTTT.

On this clone itself: Relative to the germline gene, one junction end is altered; a read error may explain this. This rearrangement joins TRBV7-9 to TRBJ1-4; D gene unclear. Germline assignment: CDR1 SEHNR and CDR2 FQNEAQ (reference sequence). The CDR3 covers 15 residues. CDR3 coding DNA: TGTTCCAGCAGCTTAGGCGGAGGGTGGGATGAAAAACTGTTTTTT. Encoded protein: CSSSLGGGWDEKLFF.

The chain combines TRBV2 with TRBJ1-2, with D possibly matching TRBD1 (6 bases). Germline CDR1 reads SNHLY; CDR2 reads FYNNEI. The CDR3 has 14 amino acids. The V gene lost 3 bases and the J gene lost 6 bases, with 14 bases spanning the gap. This chain's CDR3 is CASSDDRQINGYTF. DNA for the CDR3: TGTGCCAGCAGTGACGACAGGCAGATAAATGGCTACACCTTC.

The V and J genes are TRBV7-3 and TRBJ2-2; perhaps TRBD2 as D (6 bases). With 3 bases removed from V and 5 bases from J, the gap between germline ends came to 7 bases. Germline V lookup: CDR1 SGHTA, CDR2 FQGTGA. CDR3 length: 13 amino acids. CDR3 sequence reads: CASSFAGTGELFF. CDR3 DNA: TGTGCCAGCAGCTTCGCGGGGACCGGGGAGCTGTTTTTT.

The chain combines TRBV7-2 with TRBJ1-1, with D tentatively TRBD1 (5 bases). The ends were cut back, 2 bases at V and 1 base at J, with 14 bases in the middle. The V gene's germline CDR1 is SGHTA and CDR2 FQGNSA. The CDR3 has 16 amino acids. CDR3 protein: CASSLWGSQSNTEAFF. The CDR3 coding sequence is TGTGCCAGCAGCTTATGGGGCAGCCAGTCGAACACTGAAGCTTTCTTT. Full variable domain (missing parts from reference TRBV7-2 and TRBJ1-1): GAGVSQSPSNKVTEKGKDVELRCDPISGHTALYWYRQSLGQGLEFLIYFQGNSAPDKSGLPSDRFSAERTGGSVSTLTIQRTQQEDSAVYLCASSLWGSQSNTEAFFGQGTRLTVV.

This sequence joins TRBV7-6 and TRBJ1-3; 7 nucleotides agree with TRBD1. The CDR3 length is 19 residues. Germline CDR1 SGHVS, CDR2 FNYEAQ. The V and J ends lost 1 base and 0 bases, in that order; junction bases with no gene match: 12. The CDR3 here is CASSLGFHRTGSSGNTIYF. CDR3 sequence (DNA): TGTGCCAGCAGCTTAGGCTTCCATAGGACAGGATCCTCTGGAAACACCATATATTTT.

V gene TRBV18 combines with J gene TRBJ2-7; the match to TRBD2 covers 8 bases. The CDR3 is made up of 15 amino acids. CDR1 KGHSH and CDR2 LQKENI come from the germline V gene. V was pared by 10 bases and J by 2 bases, with 13 bases of the junction left unmatched. Written as DNA, the CDR3 is TGTGCCACCCGTCCGGCGGGGGGTCTCACCTACGAGCAGTACTTC. It is translated as CATRPAGGLTYEQYF.